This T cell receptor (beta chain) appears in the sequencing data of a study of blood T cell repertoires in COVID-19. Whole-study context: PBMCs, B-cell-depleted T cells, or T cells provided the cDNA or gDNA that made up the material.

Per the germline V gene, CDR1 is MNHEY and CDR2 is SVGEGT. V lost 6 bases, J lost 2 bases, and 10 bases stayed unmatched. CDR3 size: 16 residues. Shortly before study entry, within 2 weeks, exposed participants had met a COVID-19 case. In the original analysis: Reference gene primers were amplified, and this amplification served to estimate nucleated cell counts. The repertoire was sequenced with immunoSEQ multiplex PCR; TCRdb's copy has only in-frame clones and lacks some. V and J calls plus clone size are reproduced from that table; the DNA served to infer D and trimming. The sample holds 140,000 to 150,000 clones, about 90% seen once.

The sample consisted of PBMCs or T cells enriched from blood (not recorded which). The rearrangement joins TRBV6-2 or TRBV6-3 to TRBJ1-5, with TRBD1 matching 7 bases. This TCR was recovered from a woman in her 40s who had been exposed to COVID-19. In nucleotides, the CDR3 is TGTGCCAGCAGCGACCCCCACGGGACAGGCAATCAGCCCCAGCATTTT. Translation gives CASSDPHGTGNQPQHF.